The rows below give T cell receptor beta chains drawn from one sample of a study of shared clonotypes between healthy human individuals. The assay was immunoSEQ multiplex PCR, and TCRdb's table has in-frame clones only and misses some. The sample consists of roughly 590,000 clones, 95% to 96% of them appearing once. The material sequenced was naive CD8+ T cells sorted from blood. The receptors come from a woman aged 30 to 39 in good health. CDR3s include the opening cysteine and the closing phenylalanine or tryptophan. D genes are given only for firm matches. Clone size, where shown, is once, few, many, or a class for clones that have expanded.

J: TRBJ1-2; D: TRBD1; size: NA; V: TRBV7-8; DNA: TGTGCCAGCAGCCTCCCCGGGACAGGGTACTATGGCTACACCTTC; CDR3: CASSLPGTGYYGYTF
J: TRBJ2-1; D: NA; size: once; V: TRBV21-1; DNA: TGTGCCAGCACTACTAGCGGGAGGGCCAATGAGCAGTTCTTC; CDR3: CASTTSGRANEQFF
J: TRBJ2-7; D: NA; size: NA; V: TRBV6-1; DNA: TGTGCCAGCAGTGAAGCTAGTCCTACCACTTCCTACGAGCAGTACTTC; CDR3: CASSEASPTTSYEQYF
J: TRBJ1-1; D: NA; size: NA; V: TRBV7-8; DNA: TGTGCCAGCAGCTTAGCCGGACCGGGGCTGAACACTGAAGCTTTCTTT; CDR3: CASSLAGPGLNTEAFF
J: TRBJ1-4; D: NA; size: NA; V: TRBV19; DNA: TGTGCCAGTAGCCACGTGGAAAAGGTGTTTTTT; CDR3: CASSHVEKVFF
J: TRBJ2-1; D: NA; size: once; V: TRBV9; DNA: TGTGCCAGCAGCGTGTCGGGGAGCTATGAGCAGTTCTTC; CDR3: CASSVSGSYEQFF
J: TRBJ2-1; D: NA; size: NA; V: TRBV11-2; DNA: TGTGCCAGCAGCGTGAATGCCGAACCGAACAATGAGCAGTTCTTC; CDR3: CASSVNAEPNNEQFF
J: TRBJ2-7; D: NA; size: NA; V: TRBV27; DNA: TGTGCCAGCAGTCCCCAGCGGAGAGGCTACGAGCAGTACTTC; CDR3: CASSPQRRGYEQYF
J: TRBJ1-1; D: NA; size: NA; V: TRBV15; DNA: TGTGCCACCAGCAGAGTGGCAGAGAACACTGAAGCTTTCTTT; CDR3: CATSRVAENTEAFF
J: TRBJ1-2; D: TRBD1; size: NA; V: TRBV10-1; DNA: TGCGCCAGCACCCTGAGGACAGGGCTCTATGGCTACACCTTC; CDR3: CASTLRTGLYGYTF
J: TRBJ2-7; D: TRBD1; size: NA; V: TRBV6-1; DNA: TGTGCCAGCAAGGAACAGGGGGCCTCTTACGAGCAGTACTTC; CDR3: CASKEQGASYEQYF
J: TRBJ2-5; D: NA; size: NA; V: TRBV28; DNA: TGTGCCAGCAGTGAGCAGACAGAGGAGCGGAGCCTGTTCCAAGAGACCCAGTACTTC; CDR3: CASSEQTEERSLFQETQYF
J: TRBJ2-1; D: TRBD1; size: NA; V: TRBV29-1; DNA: TGCAGCGTAGACAGGGCCTACAATGAGCAGTTCTTC; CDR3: CSVDRAYNEQFF
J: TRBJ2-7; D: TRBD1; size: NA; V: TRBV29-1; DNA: TGCAGCGTTAAAGGCCCAGGGGGCCCAAGCTCCTACGAGCAGTACTTC; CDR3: CSVKGPGGPSSYEQYF
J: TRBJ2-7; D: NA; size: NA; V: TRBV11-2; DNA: TGTGCCAGCAGCTTACCAGAAGCCTACGAGCAGTACTTC; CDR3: CASSLPEAYEQYF
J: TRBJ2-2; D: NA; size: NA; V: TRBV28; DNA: TGTGCCAGCCCGGGGCCCGGGGACGGGGAGCTGTTTTTT; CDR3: CASPGPGDGELFF
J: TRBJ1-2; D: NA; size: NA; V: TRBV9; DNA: TGTGCCAGCAGCGTAGAGGGGGTAGGGGACGGCTACACCTTC; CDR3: CASSVEGVGDGYTF
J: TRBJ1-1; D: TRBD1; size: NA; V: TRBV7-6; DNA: TGTGCCAGCAGCGAAGACAGGGGGACTGAAGCTTTCTTT; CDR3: CASSEDRGTEAFF
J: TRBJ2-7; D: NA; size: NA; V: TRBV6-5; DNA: TGTGCCATCAGTGACAGGATCACCTACGAGCAGTACTTC; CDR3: CAISDRITYEQYF
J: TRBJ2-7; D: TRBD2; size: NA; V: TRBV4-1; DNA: TGCGCCAGCAGCCAACTAGCGGGAGCTTCCGAGCAGTACTTC; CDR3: CASSQLAGASEQYF
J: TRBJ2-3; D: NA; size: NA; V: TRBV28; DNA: TGTGCCAGCTTCGGGGTTGGGAGCGGAGCCGCACGGGATACGCAGTATTTT; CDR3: CASFGVGSGAARDTQYF
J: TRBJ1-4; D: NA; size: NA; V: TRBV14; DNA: TGTGCCAGCAGCCAATCGGACCCTGGAAAACTGTTTTTT; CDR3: CASSQSDPGKLFF
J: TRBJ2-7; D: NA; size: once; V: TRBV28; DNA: TGTGCCAGCAGTTTCAGCGGTGGGGTCTACGAGCAGTACTTC; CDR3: CASSFSGGVYEQYF
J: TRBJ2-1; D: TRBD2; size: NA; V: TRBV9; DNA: TGTGCCAGCAGCCCCTCTAGCGGGGGTGCCAATGAGCAGTTCTTC; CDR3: CASSPSSGGANEQFF
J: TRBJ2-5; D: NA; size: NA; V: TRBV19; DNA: TGTGCCGGTAGTATACCAGCGGCCGCGGAGACCCAGTACTTC; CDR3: CAGSIPAAAETQYF
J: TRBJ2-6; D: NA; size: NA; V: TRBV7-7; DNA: TGTGCCAGCAGCTCTCCGGGACCTGGTGGGGCCAACGTCCTGACTTTC; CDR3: CASSSPGPGGANVLTF
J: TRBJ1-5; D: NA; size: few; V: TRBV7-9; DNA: TGTGCCAGCAGCTGGGGAGAGGCTAGGCCCCAGCATTTT; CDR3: CASSWGEARPQHF
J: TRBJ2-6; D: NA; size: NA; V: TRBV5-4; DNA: TGTGCCAGCAGCGTGGGCCTTGTCCTCTCTGGGGCCAACGTCCTGACTTTC; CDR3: CASSVGLVLSGANVLTF
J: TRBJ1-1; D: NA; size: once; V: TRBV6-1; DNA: TGTGCCAGCAGTGACCTAACTGGCCCGAAAGCTTTCTTT; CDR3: CASSDLTGPKAFF
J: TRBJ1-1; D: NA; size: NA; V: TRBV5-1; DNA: TGCGCCAGCAGCGGGCCCCCGACAGAGTCTACAACGAACACTGAAGCTTTCTTT; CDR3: CASSGPPTESTTNTEAFF
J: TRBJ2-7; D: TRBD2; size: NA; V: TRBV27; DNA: TGTGCCAGCAGTCCCCCCAGGACTAGTAGCGAGCAGTACTTC; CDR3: CASSPPRTSSEQYF
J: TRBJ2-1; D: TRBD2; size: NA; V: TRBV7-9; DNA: TGTGCCAGCAGCTTAATTGCTAGCGGCAATGAGCAGTTCTTC; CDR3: CASSLIASGNEQFF
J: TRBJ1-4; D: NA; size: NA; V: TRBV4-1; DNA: TGCGCCAGCAGCCAAGATGGGGAGGAAAAACTGTTTTTT; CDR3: CASSQDGEEKLFF
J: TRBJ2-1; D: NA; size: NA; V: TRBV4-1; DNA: TGCGCCAGCAGCCGGAGCGCTGAGCAGTTCTTC; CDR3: CASSRSAEQFF
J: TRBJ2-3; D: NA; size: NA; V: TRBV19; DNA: TGTGCCAGTAGTATTTTTGGAACTAGCACAGATACGCAGTATTTT; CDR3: CASSIFGTSTDTQYF
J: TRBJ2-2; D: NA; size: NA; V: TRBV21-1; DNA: TGTGCCAGCAGCAAAGTAGAGAGGGCGTGTGAGAACACCGGGGAGCTGTTTTTT; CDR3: CASSKVERACENTGELFF
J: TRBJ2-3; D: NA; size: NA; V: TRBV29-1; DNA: TGCAGCGTTGAACCCCCCGTGGGCACAGATACGCAGTATTTT; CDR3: CSVEPPVGTDTQYF
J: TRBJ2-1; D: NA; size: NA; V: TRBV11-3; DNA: TGTGCCAGCAGCTTATACCCAGGGAACCCCAGTGAGGAGCAGTTCTTC; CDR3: CASSLYPGNPSEEQFF
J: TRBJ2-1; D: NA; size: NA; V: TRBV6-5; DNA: TGTGCCAGCAGTTACCGAGTCACCGGGACACACAATGAGCAGTTCTTC; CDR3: CASSYRVTGTHNEQFF
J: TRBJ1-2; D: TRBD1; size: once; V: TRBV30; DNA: TGTGCCTGGAGTGGAGTCAGGGGGGGTAACTATGGCTACACCTTC; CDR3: CAWSGVRGGNYGYTF
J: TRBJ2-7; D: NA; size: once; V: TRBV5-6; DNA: TGTGCCAGCAGCGGACTTGAAAGCTCCTACGAGCAGTACTTC; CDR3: CASSGLESSYEQYF
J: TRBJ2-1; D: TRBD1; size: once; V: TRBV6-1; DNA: TGTGCCACCGGACAGGGTGCCTACAATGAGCAGTTCTTC; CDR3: CATGQGAYNEQFF
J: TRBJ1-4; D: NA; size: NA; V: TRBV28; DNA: TGTGCCAGCAGTTTAAGCCGACCCGGGAAACTGTTTTTT; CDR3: CASSLSRPGKLFF
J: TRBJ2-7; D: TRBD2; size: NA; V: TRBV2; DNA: TGTGCCAGCAGTGAAGCCTCCGGGACTACCACCTACGAGCAGTACTTC; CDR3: CASSEASGTTTYEQYF
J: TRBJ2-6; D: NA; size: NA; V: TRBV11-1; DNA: TGTGCCAGCAGCGCCGTTGCCAACGTCCTGACTTTC; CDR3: CASSAVANVLTF
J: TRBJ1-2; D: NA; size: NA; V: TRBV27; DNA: TGTGCCAGCAGCGGGGTGGGACCTAACTTGTGGGGCTACACCTTC; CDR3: CASSGVGPNLWGYTF
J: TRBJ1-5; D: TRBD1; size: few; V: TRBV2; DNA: TGTGCCAGCCGCGGCCGGGACAGGGTGACGCGTCAGTTGAATCAGCCCCAGCATTTT; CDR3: CASRGRDRVTRQLNQPQHF
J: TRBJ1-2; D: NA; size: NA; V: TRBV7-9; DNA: TGTGCCAGCAGCTTAGGTGCATTCGCAGGGACCTATGGCTACACCTTC; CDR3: CASSLGAFAGTYGYTF
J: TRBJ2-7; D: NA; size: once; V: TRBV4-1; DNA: TGCGCCAGCAGCCAAGATTGGACTGCAACCTACGAGCAGTACTTC; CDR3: CASSQDWTATYEQYF
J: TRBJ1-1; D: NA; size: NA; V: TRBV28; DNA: TGTGCCAGCAGTAAGGGCGCCCGGACAGTGAACACTGAAGCTTTCTTT; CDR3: CASSKGARTVNTEAFF
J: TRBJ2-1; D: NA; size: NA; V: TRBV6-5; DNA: TGTGCCAGCAGTTTAACGGGACTCGAGGTCAATGAGCAGTTCTTC; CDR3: CASSLTGLEVNEQFF
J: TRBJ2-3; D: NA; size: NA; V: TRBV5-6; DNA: TGTGCCAGCAGCCTGTCACGGAGGGAAAGCACAGATACGCAGTATTTT; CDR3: CASSLSRRESTDTQYF
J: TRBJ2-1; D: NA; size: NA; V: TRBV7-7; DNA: TGTGCCAGCAGCTTAGAAGTAGACAATGAGCAGTTCTTC; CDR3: CASSLEVDNEQFF
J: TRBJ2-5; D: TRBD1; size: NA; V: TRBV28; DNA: TGTGCCAGCACTAATCAGGGGGCGAGAGAAGAGACCCAGTACTTC; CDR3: CASTNQGAREETQYF
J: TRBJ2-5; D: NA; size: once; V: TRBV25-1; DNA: TGTGCCAGCAGGCCCACCCAGGGGGTAGCGGCCTCACAAGAGACCCAGTACTTC; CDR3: CASRPTQGVAASQETQYF
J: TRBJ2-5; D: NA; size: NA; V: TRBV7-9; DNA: TGTGCCAGCAGCCGGGGGCGAGAGACCCAGTACTTC; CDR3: CASSRGRETQYF
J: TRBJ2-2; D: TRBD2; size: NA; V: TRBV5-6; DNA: TGTGCCAGCAGCCTAGGTGTAGCGGGAAACCCCGGGGAGCTGTTTTTT; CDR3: CASSLGVAGNPGELFF
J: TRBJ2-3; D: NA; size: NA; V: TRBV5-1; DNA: TGCGCCAGCAGCTCGGGACTGGAAAGCACAGATACGCAGTATTTT; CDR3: CASSSGLESTDTQYF